These 21 T cell receptor beta chains came from one sample sequenced in a study of shared clonotypes between healthy human individuals (dated by TCRdb to the early 2020s). CD8 naive samples were CD45RO-negative cells positively selected for CCR7, giving a CD45RA+CCR7+ population that excluded TemRA cells. The receptor library was made with the immunoSEQ multiplex PCR assay. As stored in TCRdb, this immuneACCESS dataset retains in-frame rearrangements with V and J assigned. A fraction of the clones does not appear; measured against another copy, unresolved V genes explain less than half of the discrepancy, and the remainder lacks a known reason. The sample has around 560,000 clones on record, 85% to 95% of them singletons. The ten largest make up 0.11% of the sample. The sequenced material came from naive CD8+ T cells sorted from blood. This specimen's cell subset or site label, interpreted: CD45RA+CCR7+. Receptor source: a woman in her 30s in good health.

The chain uses TRBV19 and TRBJ2-7, with a possible D match to TRBD2 (6 bases). The V and J ends lost 1 base and 6 bases respectively, with 16 bases between them. Germline CDR1 reads LNHDA; CDR2 reads SQIVND (reference sequence). This CDR3 region has 15 residues. CDR3 residues: CASSIAGGGTSEQYF. CDR3 nucleotide sequence: TGTGCCAGTAGTATAGCCGGAGGAGGGACGTCCGAGCAGTACTTC.

This chain uses TRBV28 with TRBJ2-1; TRBD2 agrees at 11 bases. This CDR3 spans 16 amino acids. The germline CDR1 and CDR2 sequences are MDHEN and SYDVKM. V was clipped by 3 bases and J by 9 bases; unmatched bases: 10. The CDR3 nucleotides read TGTGCCAGCAGTTTCACCGACAGTGGACTAGCGGGTGAGCAGTTCTTC. This sequence encodes CASSFTDSGLAGEQFF.

CDR3 sequence: CASSSTHIRGESSYEQYF. The CDR3 DNA sequence: TGTGCCAGCAGTTCAACACACATCAGGGGGGAGAGCTCCTACGAGCAGTACTTC. The V and J genes are TRBV28 and TRBJ2-7; possible D gene TRBD1, 7 bases. V gave up 4 bases and J gave up 0 bases, with 22 bases separating them. The CDR3 contains 18 residues. The V gene's germline CDR1 is MDHEN and CDR2 SYDVKM.

The CDR3 here is CASINLHYEQYF. CDR3 coding DNA: TGTGCCAGCATCAACCTTCACTACGAGCAGTACTTC. The rearrangement joins TRBV2 to TRBJ2-7; D is unresolved. Looked up from germline, CDR1 is SNHLY and CDR2 is FYNNEI. Trimming left V 7 bases short and J 3 bases short, with 10 bases between. CDR3 size: 12 residues.

This chain uses TRBV4-2 with TRBJ1-4, with TRBD1 identical over 7 bases. The V segment lost 0 bases and the J segment 3 bases; nucleotides outside the gene matches: 7. CDR3 length: 17 residues. Germline lookup yields CDR1 LGHNA and CDR2 YNFKEQ. The CDR3 DNA sequence: TGTGCCAGCAGCCAAGAGAATCTTAGGGGGCCTAATGAAAAACTGTTTTTT. It translates to CASSQENLRGPNEKLFF.

The J gene is TRBJ2-7, the V gene TRBV23-1, with D uncertain. TRBV23-1 is flagged as an ORF with uncertain function. Between the trimmed V and J ends, which lost 2 bases and 0 bases, there was a span of 8 bases. CDR3 length equals 14 residues. In DNA form, the CDR3 reads TGCGCCAGCAGTCAACCGACAAACTCCTACGAGCAGTACTTC. Its protein is CASSQPTNSYEQYF.

The V gene is TRBV6-1, the J gene TRBJ2-7; D perhaps matches TRBD2 (6 bases). Trimming removed 1 base from V and 3 bases from J, with 13 bases in between. Germline V gene sequence: CDR1 MNHNS, CDR2 SASEGT. There are 15 residues in the CDR3. The CDR3 DNA reads TGTGCCAGCAGTGAAGGGCAGGACTATCTCTACGAGCAGTACTTC. This gives the protein CASSEGQDYLYEQYF.

The V gene is TRBV27, the J gene TRBJ2-7; D is ambiguous. The CDR3 contains 12 residues. Germline CDR1 reads MNHEY; CDR2 reads SMNVEV (reference sequence). V dropped 4 bases and J dropped 2 bases, with 6 bases sitting between them. The DNA of the CDR3 is TGTGCCAGCAGTTCGTCCACCTACGAGCAGTACTTC. It specifies CASSSSTYEQYF.

This chain connects TRBV10-3 to TRBJ1-1; no definite D call. Trimming shortened V by 2 bases and J by 1 base, and 11 bases separated the two germline ends. This CDR3 is built from 15 residues. Germline CDR1 and CDR2: ENHRY and SYGVKD. This chain's CDR3 is CAISEEQWGNTEAFF. CDR3 sequence (DNA): TGTGCCATCAGTGAGGAACAGTGGGGGAACACTGAAGCTTTCTTT.

The genes are TRBV20-1 and TRBJ2-5; no reliable D call. The germline V gene has CDR1 DFQATT and CDR2 SNEGSKA (reference sequence). Trimming cost V 2 bases and J 11 bases, with 12 bases left between them. This CDR3 comprises 11 residues. CDR3 bases: TGCAGTGCTAGAACCGCAAGAGAGCAGTACTTC. Its translation: CSARTAREQYF.

Concerning this clone: Other DNA variants within this sample encode the same CDR3. V gene TRBV27 combines with J gene TRBJ2-7; 11 nucleotides align to TRBD2. The CDR3 sequence is 15 residues long. Germline V gene sequence: CDR1 MNHEY, CDR2 SMNVEV (reference sequence). V was pared by 4 bases and J by 2 bases, with 4 bases of the junction left unmatched. CDR3 protein: CASSSLAGGPYEQYF. The CDR3 DNA is TGTGCCAGCAGTTCTCTAGCGGGAGGCCCCTACGAGCAGTACTTC.

This clone was found once. Distinct nucleotide sequences in the sample also encode this CDR3. The chain recombines TRBV4-1 with TRBJ1-1; no clear D. The CDR3 runs to 12 residues. Germline V gives CDR1 MGHRA, CDR2 YSYEKL. The ends were cut back, 1 base at V and 7 bases at J, with 7 bases in the middle. In DNA, the CDR3 is TGCGCCAGCAGCCAAGGACGGGGTGAAGCTTTCTTT. This encodes CASSQGRGEAFF.

The rearrangement uses TRBV27 and TRBJ2-1; tentative D call: TRBD2 (6 bases). The CDR3 consists of 13 residues. CDR1 is MNHEY, CDR2 SMNVEV, per germline (reference sequence). Trimming stripped 10 bases from V and 7 bases from J, with 17 bases between. The CDR3 DNA follows: TGTGCCACACTCTCGGGGGTAGTAAATGAGCAGTTCTTC. Protein: CATLSGVVNEQFF.

The chain uses TRBV11-2 and TRBJ1-2; maybe TRBD1 (5 bases). Germline-derived CDR1 and CDR2 are SGHAT and FQNNGV. This CDR3 has 15 residues. Trimming stripped 5 bases from V and 2 bases from J, with 15 bases between. The CDR3 nucleotides read TGTGCCAGCAGCCCCCTGAGGTCAGGGAACTATGGCTACACCTTC. It codes for CASSPLRSGNYGYTF.

To note about this clone: The same CDR3 also results from other DNA sequences found in this sample. CDR3: CASSSRGSTDTQYF. CDR3 DNA: TGTGCCAGCAGTTCGCGAGGGAGCACAGATACGCAGTATTTT. The J gene is TRBJ2-3, the V gene TRBV27; D is perhaps TRBD2 (5 bases). In germline, CDR1 is MNHEY, CDR2 SMNVEV (reference sequence). Trimming stripped 4 bases from V and 0 bases from J, with 8 bases between. The CDR3 loop spans 14 amino acids.

The chain recombines TRBV28 with TRBJ2-7; 10 positions agree with TRBD2. Per germline, CDR1 MDHEN and CDR2 SYDVKM. CDR3 length: 17 residues. With V trimmed by 8 bases and J by 0 bases, 13 bases remained unmatched. CDR3 bases: TGTGCCAGCGGGGAGGGGCTAGCGGGAGCTTACTCCTACGAGCAGTACTTC. It is translated as CASGEGLAGAYSYEQYF. The complete variable domain, with remaining parts taken from reference TRBV28 and TRBJ2-7, reads DVKVTQSSRYLVKRTGEKVFLECVQDMDHENMFWYRQDPGLGLRLIYFSYDVKMKEKGDIPEGYSVSREKKERFSLILESASTNQTSMYLCASGEGLAGAYSYEQYFGPGTRLTVT.

The chain links TRBV4-1 to TRBJ2-2, with D unclear. CDR1 and CDR2 (germline): MGHRA, YSYEKL. This CDR3 is 12 amino acids long. V was trimmed by 4 bases and J by 6 bases, leaving 6 bases between them. The CDR3 spells CASSRTPGELFF. The CDR3 region has the DNA TGCGCCAGCAGCCGGACCCCCGGGGAGCTGTTTTTT.

The chain has TRBV27 and TRBJ2-1, with TRBD2 matching over 11 bases. The germline V gene encodes CDR1 MNHEY and CDR2 SMNVEV (reference sequence). V was pared by 6 bases and J by 8 bases, with 12 bases of the junction left unmatched. The CDR3 extends over 16 amino acids. CDR3 amino acids: CASSPDYSGRADEQFF. The CDR3 DNA is TGTGCCAGCAGCCCCGATTATAGCGGGAGGGCCGATGAGCAGTTCTTC.

This clone was recorded once. J is TRBJ1-2 and V is TRBV5-4, with no clear D. This CDR3 is built from 14 residues. V lost 0 bases to trimming and J lost 8 bases, with 14 bases between them. Per the germline V gene, CDR1 is SGHNT and CDR2 is YYREEE (reference sequence). The CDR3 loop is CASSLAGPAGGYTF. CDR3 in DNA: TGTGCCAGCAGCTTGGCCGGGCCGGCGGGGGGCTACACCTTC.

The genes are TRBV7-9 and TRBJ2-1, with 11 bases matching TRBD2. The CDR3 is 16 amino acids. J was trimmed by 3 bases and V by 4 bases; bases with no gene match: 5. Germline V lookup: CDR1 SEHNR, CDR2 FQNEAQ (reference sequence). The CDR3 nucleotides are TGTGCCAGCAGCTCCACCACTAGCGGGAGCTACAATGAGCAGTTCTTC. Protein: CASSSTTSGSYNEQFF.

The chain combines TRBV19 with TRBJ1-3; tentatively, D is TRBD1 (6 bases). V lost 1 base and J lost 5, with 18 bases in between. The CDR3 runs to 17 residues. Germline V lookup: CDR1 LNHDA, CDR2 SQIVND (reference sequence). Here the CDR3 DNA reads TGTGCCAGTAGTATAGCTCCAGCGTGGGGACACAGAAACACCATATATTTT. Its translation: CASSIAPAWGHRNTIYF.